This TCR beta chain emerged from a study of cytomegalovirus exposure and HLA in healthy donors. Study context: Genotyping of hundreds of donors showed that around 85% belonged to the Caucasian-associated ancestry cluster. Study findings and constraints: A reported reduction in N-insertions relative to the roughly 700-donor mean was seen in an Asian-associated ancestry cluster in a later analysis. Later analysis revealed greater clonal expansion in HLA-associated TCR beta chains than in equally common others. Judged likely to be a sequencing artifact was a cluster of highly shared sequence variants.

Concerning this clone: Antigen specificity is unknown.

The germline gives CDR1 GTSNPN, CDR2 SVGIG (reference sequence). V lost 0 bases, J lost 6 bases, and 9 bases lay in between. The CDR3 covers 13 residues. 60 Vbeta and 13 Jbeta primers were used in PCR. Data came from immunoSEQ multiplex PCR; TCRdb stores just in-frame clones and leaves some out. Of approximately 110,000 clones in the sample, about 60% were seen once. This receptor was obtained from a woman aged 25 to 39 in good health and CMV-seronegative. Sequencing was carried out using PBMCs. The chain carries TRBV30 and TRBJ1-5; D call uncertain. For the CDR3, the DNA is TGTGCCTGGAGTGTCGGGTTCGGTCAGCCCCAGCATTTT. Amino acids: CAWSVGFGQPQHF.